Below, 18 T cell receptor beta chains from the same sample are listed, as sequenced in a study of T cell responses to AZD1222 COVID-19 vaccine. Profiled with immunoSEQ multiplex PCR; TCRdb holds only in-frame clones, not every one. The sample shows 150,000 to 200,000 clones, more than 85% of them seen only once. The material sequenced was peripheral blood, taken on day 0 of AZD1222 vaccination. All receptors derive from an adult in good health.

The V gene is TRBV5-5, the J gene TRBJ1-2; 7 bases align to TRBD1. Germline V gives CDR1 SGHKS, CDR2 YYEKEE (reference sequence). J lost 0 bases, V lost 2 bases, and 19 bases had no gene match. This CDR3 has 20 residues. DNA for the CDR3: TGTGCCAGCAGCTTCTCGCTGGCGACAGGGCTCGTGTTAGCTAACTATGGCTACACCTTC. Encoded protein: CASSFSLATGLVLANYGYTF.

The rearrangement links TRBV4-1 to TRBJ2-1, with 14 nucleotides matching TRBD2. V lost 4 bases and J lost 8; bases outside the gene matches: 7. This CDR3 contains 16 residues. CDR1 is MGHRA, CDR2 YSYEKL, per germline. CDR3 bases: TGCGCCAGCAGCCCTTTCCCGGGACTAGCGGGGGATGAGCAGTTCTTC. Residues: CASSPFPGLAGDEQFF.

V gene TRBV27 combines with J gene TRBJ2-3; D remains unclear. Between the trimmed V and J ends, which lost 4 bases and 7 bases, there was a span of 9 bases. CDR1 MNHEY and CDR2 SMNVEV come from the germline V gene (reference sequence). This CDR3 is built from 12 residues. CDR3 in amino acids: CASSSPANTQYF. The CDR3 bases are TGTGCCAGCAGTTCCCCTGCCAATACGCAGTATTTT.

This clone was detected only once. V usage is TRBV27 and J usage is TRBJ2-1; 9 bases fit TRBD2. V shed 0 bases, J shed 6 bases, and the junction held 12 bases outside the gene matches. This CDR3 has 18 residues. The V gene's germline CDR1 is MNHEY and CDR2 SMNVEV (reference sequence). CDR3 region: CASSLSGWTSVTRNEQFF. CDR3 coding DNA: TGTGCCAGCAGTTTATCGGGATGGACTAGCGTAACACGCAATGAGCAGTTCTTC.

The CDR3 reads CASSPSIQGGSYEQYF. CDR3 in DNA: TGTGCCAGCAGCCCATCAATACAGGGGGGGTCCTACGAGCAGTACTTC. The chain uses TRBV9 and TRBJ2-7, with D perhaps matching TRBD1 (8 bases). Trimming took off 4 bases at V and 1 base at J, with 18 bases between the two ends. The CDR3 consists of 16 residues. The germline CDR1 and CDR2 sequences are SGDLS and YYNGEE.

The chain joins TRBV2 to TRBJ1-6, with D hard to call. V lost 8 bases and J lost 7, with 18 bases in between. The CDR3 is 15 residues long. Germline values: CDR1 SNHLY, CDR2 FYNNEI. CDR3: CASVSGRVSNSPLHF. CDR3 sequence (DNA): TGTGCCAGCGTATCGGGCCGGGTTAGCAATTCACCCCTCCACTTT.

The chain carries TRBV5-7 and TRBJ2-1, with D possibly being TRBD1 (6 bases). TRBV5-7 is marked as an open reading frame, function uncertain. The CDR3 loop spans 15 amino acids. The V end was cut by 4 bases, the J end by 5 bases, with 16 bases between. The chain's CDR3 is CASSPPGDSNNEQFF. Here the CDR3 DNA reads TGTGCCAGCAGCCCCCCAGGGGATTCCAACAATGAGCAGTTCTTC.

V gene TRBV10-1 combines with J gene TRBJ2-7; 8 bases align to TRBD1. This CDR3 comprises 14 residues. CDR1 and CDR2 from the germline V gene are WNHNN and SYGVQD (reference sequence). V gave up 3 bases and J gave up 6 bases; unmatched junction bases: 7. The CDR3 here is CASSDQGATFEQYF. CDR3 nucleotide sequence: TGCGCCAGCAGTGATCAGGGGGCGACTTTCGAGCAGTACTTC.

The chain links TRBV7-9 to TRBJ1-6; 7 nucleotides match TRBD1. V shed 2 bases, J shed 8 bases, and the junction held 6 bases outside the gene matches. CDR3 size: 15 residues. The germline V gene encodes CDR1 SEHNR and CDR2 FQNEAQ (reference sequence). CDR3 region: CASSLFRGRDSPLHF. DNA of the CDR3: TGTGCCAGCAGCTTATTTAGGGGGCGGGATTCACCCCTCCACTTT.

This chain joins TRBV5-1 and TRBJ2-3; 7 nucleotides match TRBD2. Trimming cost V 0 bases and J 3 bases; bases outside gene matches: 7. The germline gives CDR1 SGHRS, CDR2 YFSETQ. The CDR3 extends over 16 amino acids. CDR3 sequence (DNA): TGCGCCAGCAGCTTGGGGGCGGGAGTATTGACAGATACGCAGTATTTT. Its translation: CASSLGAGVLTDTQYF. The full variable domain, its missing parts supplied by reference TRBV5-1 and TRBJ2-3, is KAGVTQTPRYLIKTRGQQVTLSCSPISGHRSVSWYQQTPGQGLQFLFEYFSETQRNKGNFPGRFSGRQFSNSRSEMNVSTLELGDSALYLCASSLGAGVLTDTQYFGPGTRLTVL.

The rearrangement joins TRBV21-1 to TRBJ1-5. TRBV21-1 constitutes a pseudogene. CDR3 size: 16 residues. The CDR3 spells CASSKPRGGVGQPQHF. The CDR3 coding sequence is TGTGCCAGCAGCAAACCACGGGGGGGAGTGGGTCAGCCCCAGCATTTT.

The chain is built from TRBV5-5 and TRBJ1-6; D gene uncertain. The CDR3 covers 15 residues. The germline CDR1 and CDR2 sequences are SGHKS and YYEKEE (reference sequence). Trimming took off 4 bases at V and 4 bases at J, with 12 bases between the two ends. CDR3 DNA: TGTGCCAGCAGCAAGGCGGTACAGTATAATTCACCCCTCCACTTT. Protein product: CASSKAVQYNSPLHF.

The gene calls are TRBV24-1 and TRBJ2-1; either TRBD1 or TRBD2 may fit D (5 bases each). The CDR3 spans 13 residues. Germline-derived CDR1 and CDR2 are KGHDR and SFDVKD. The ends were cut back, 9 bases at V and 5 bases at J, with 13 bases in the middle. The CDR3 DNA reads TGTGCCACCGTTGGGGGAGCTAACAATGAGCAGTTCTTC. Amino acid sequence: CATVGGANNEQFF.

The CDR3 region is CASSLASSPNTGELFF. The DNA for the CDR3 is TGTGCCAGCAGCTTGGCCAGCAGCCCGAACACCGGGGAGCTGTTTTTT. The chain is built from TRBV5-5 and TRBJ2-2; D is ambiguous. Germline V lookup: CDR1 SGHKS, CDR2 YYEKEE (reference sequence). The CDR3 totals 16 residues. V dropped 0 bases and J dropped 0 bases, with 9 bases sitting between them.

This clone is a singleton in its sample. The chain is built from TRBV29-1 and TRBJ1-1, with D maybe TRBD1 (5 bases). The CDR3 runs 13 residues. Germline lookup yields CDR1 SQVTM and CDR2 ANQGSEA. V was pared by 5 bases and J by 0 bases, with 10 bases between. The CDR3 DNA is TGCAGCGTTACGACAGCCTTGAACACTGAAGCTTTCTTT. It yields the protein CSVTTALNTEAFF. The full variable domain, its missing parts supplied by reference TRBV29-1 and TRBJ1-1, is SAVISQKPSRDICQRGTSLTIQCQVDSQVTMMFWYRQQPGQSLTLIATANQGSEATYESGFVIDKFPISRPNLTFSTLTVSNMSPEDSSIYLCSVTTALNTEAFFGQGTRLTVV.

The gene calls are TRBV15 and TRBJ2-1, with D unresolved. Per the germline V gene, CDR1 is LNHNV and CDR2 is YYDKDF (reference sequence). Trimming cost V 4 bases and J 2 bases, with 9 bases left between them. This CDR3 comprises 14 residues. This CDR3 reads CATSTVTAYNEQFF. DNA for the CDR3: TGTGCCACCAGCACGGTGACGGCCTACAATGAGCAGTTCTTC.

The genes are TRBV6-5 and TRBJ1-2; D remains ambiguous. This CDR3 region has 15 residues. Per the germline V gene, CDR1 is MNHEY and CDR2 is SVGAGI. Trimming stripped 6 bases from V and 1 base from J, with 15 bases between. CDR3 nucleotides: TGTGCCAGCAGCAATTTTGACTGGAATAACTATGGCTACACCTTC. Encoded protein: CASSNFDWNNYGYTF.

The V gene is TRBV7-9, the J gene TRBJ2-3, with 8 bases that match TRBD1. V shed 5 bases and J 6 bases; nucleotides not matched to a gene: 13. Germline values: CDR1 SEHNR, CDR2 FQNEAQ (reference sequence). The CDR3 sequence is 16 residues long. CDR3 in amino acids: CASSPPGGGSGDTQYF. The CDR3, as DNA: TGTGCCAGCAGCCCCCCAGGGGGCGGTTCTGGGGATACGCAGTATTTT.